The 32 T cell receptor beta chains in this list originate from one sample, sequenced in a study of control samples from healthy donors and cancer patients. Assay used: immunoSEQ multiplex PCR; TCRdb lists only in-frame clones, some missing. The sample lists approximately 15,000 clones, 75% to 90% occurring once. The sequenced sample was PBMCs. The receptors stem from a woman aged 70-85 years with colorectal cancer.

The chain has TRBV9 and TRBJ2-5; D is ambiguous. Germline CDR1 and CDR2: SGDLS and YYNGEE. V was clipped by 2 bases and J by 2 bases, with 10 bases between them. This CDR3 is built from 14 residues. This CDR3 reads CASSVDPGQETQYF. CDR3 nucleotides: TGTGCCAGCAGCGTCGATCCCGGGCAAGAGACCCAGTACTTC.

The genes are TRBV5-1 and TRBJ2-2; D not resolved. CDR1 and CDR2 from the germline V gene are SGHRS and YFSETQ. The CDR3 contains 17 residues. V was clipped by 3 bases and J by 0 bases, with 15 bases between them. The CDR3 loop reads CASSSLVGPANTGELFF. CDR3 nucleotide sequence: TGCGCCAGCAGCTCCCTAGTTGGGCCTGCGAACACCGGGGAGCTGTTTTTT.

This chain links TRBV7-2 with TRBJ2-3; the D is unclear. Germline CDR1 and CDR2: SGHTA and FQGNSA. Trimming shortened V by 2 bases and J by 11 bases, and 11 bases separated the two germline ends. The CDR3 covers 12 residues. CDR3 sequence reads: CASSLQSSGQYF. DNA of the CDR3: TGTGCCAGCAGCTTACAAAGTAGTGGGCAGTATTTT.

The chain uses TRBV29-1 and TRBJ2-5; D is undetermined. V gave up 7 bases and J gave up 5 bases, with 14 bases separating them. The CDR3 consists of 12 residues. Looked up from germline, CDR1 is SQVTM and CDR2 is ANQGSEA. The DNA of the CDR3 is TGCAGCGCCTCCGACTTGGGGGAGACCCAGTACTTC. Residues: CSASDLGETQYF.

The chain recombines TRBV5-4 with TRBJ2-3; 9 bases match TRBD1. Germline V gene lookup returns CDR1 SGHNT and CDR2 YYREEE (reference sequence). After removal of 4 bases from V and 1 base from J, the junction contained 7 bases not matched to a gene. The CDR3 covers 16 residues. In DNA form, the CDR3 reads TGTGCCAGCAGCCGGGGACAGGGTGTGGGCACAGATACGCAGTATTTT. Protein sequence: CASSRGQGVGTDTQYF.

J is TRBJ2-2 and V is TRBV4-1, with D perhaps assigned TRBD1 or TRBD2 (6 bases each). The CDR3 runs to 16 residues. V lost 0 bases to trimming and J lost 3 bases, with 11 bases between them. Per the germline V gene, CDR1 is MGHRA and CDR2 is YSYEKL. This chain's CDR3 is CASSQDSRGHTGELFF. Written as DNA, the CDR3 is TGCGCCAGCAGCCAAGATAGCCGGGGGCACACCGGGGAGCTGTTTTTT.

This chain links TRBV7-9 with TRBJ2-3; the match to TRBD2 covers 8 bases. Trimming cost V 10 bases and J 3 bases; bases outside gene matches: 12. The CDR3 loop spans 15 amino acids. In germline, CDR1 is SEHNR, CDR2 FQNEAQ (reference sequence). This CDR3 is CATAVREGLTDTQYF. The CDR3 bases are TGTGCCACAGCGGTACGGGAGGGCCTGACAGATACGCAGTATTTT.

Worth noting for this clone: The germline gene is not matched at one end of the junction; a read error may be the cause. The gene calls are TRBV2 and TRBJ2-2; 8 nucleotides line up with TRBD2. Germline V gives CDR1 SNHLY, CDR2 FYNNEI. This CDR3 spans 17 amino acids. CDR3 residues: CASCDGGGGSNTGELFF. The CDR3 nucleotides are TGTGCCAGCTGTGACGGGGGCGGGGGGTCGAACACCGGGGAGCTGTTTTTT.

The rearrangement joins TRBV11-3 to TRBJ2-1, with 8 bases lining up with TRBD2. Per germline, CDR1 SGHNT and CDR2 YENEEA. V was pared by 5 bases and J by 2 bases, with 11 bases of the junction left unmatched. The CDR3 is made up of 17 amino acids. This CDR3 is CASSKGNSGAPYNEQFF. CDR3 coding DNA: TGTGCCAGCAGCAAGGGGAATAGCGGGGCCCCCTACAATGAGCAGTTCTTC.

V gene TRBV6-5 combines with J gene TRBJ2-2; 7 nucleotides agree with TRBD2. V lost 8 bases to trimming and J lost 5 bases; unmatched junction nucleotides: 8. Germline loops: CDR1 MNHEY, CDR2 SVGAGI. The CDR3 has 14 residues. The DNA for the CDR3 is TGTGCCAGCGGACCGGGGGGAAAAACCGGGGAGCTGTTTTTT. Its protein product is CASGPGGKTGELFF.

The chain combines TRBV29-1 with TRBJ2-7; D unresolved. The germline V gene has CDR1 SQVTM and CDR2 ANQGSEA. The CDR3 sequence is 10 residues long. V gave up 4 bases and J gave up 5 bases, with 6 bases separating them. The CDR3 loop is CSVGENEQYF. Written as DNA, the CDR3 is TGCAGCGTTGGGGAAAACGAGCAGTACTTC.

This clone was observed once. The CDR3 region is CASSQDLVTSGANVLTF. CDR3 in DNA: TGCGCCAGCAGCCAAGATCTTGTGACCTCTGGGGCCAACGTCCTGACTTTC. The chain links TRBV4-1 to TRBJ2-6; no clear D gene. V was shortened by 0 bases and J by 0 bases, with 9 bases between the two germline ends. This CDR3 is 17 amino acids long. Germline loops: CDR1 MGHRA, CDR2 YSYEKL.

This clone was picked up a small number of times. The CDR3 reads CASSHPGQGNYEQYF. The CDR3 nucleotides are TGCGCCAGCAGCCACCCTGGACAGGGGAATTACGAGCAGTACTTC. This chain uses TRBV4-1 with TRBJ2-7, with 9 bases fitting TRBD1. V shed 3 bases, J shed 4 bases, and the junction held 7 bases outside the gene matches. The germline gives CDR1 MGHRA, CDR2 YSYEKL. The CDR3 sequence is 15 residues long.

The chain joins TRBV30 to TRBJ2-7; 7 bases agree with TRBD1. Germline V gene sequence: CDR1 GTSNPN, CDR2 SVGIG (reference sequence). Losses at the gene ends were 4 bases for V and 5 bases for J; bases not matched to a gene: 5. The CDR3 runs to 12 residues. The CDR3 region is CAWTDRDHEQYF. The CDR3 coding sequence is TGTGCCTGGACAGACAGGGACCACGAGCAGTACTTC.

The sample holds one count of this clone. For the CDR3, the DNA is TGTGCCAGCTCACCCGGGACTAGCGGGGCCCTCTACGAGCAGTACTTC. Translating it yields CASSPGTSGALYEQYF. V usage is TRBV18 and J usage is TRBJ2-7; 13 bases agree with TRBD2. Per the germline V gene, CDR1 is KGHSH and CDR2 is LQKENI. This CDR3 is built from 16 residues. J gave up 3 bases and V 3 bases, and 5 bases lay outside the gene matches.

This clone has only one observation. The chain carries TRBV19 and TRBJ2-1, with D unresolved. Germline lookup yields CDR1 LNHDA and CDR2 SQIVND (reference sequence). This CDR3 is 15 amino acids long. The V and J ends lost 0 bases and 4 bases respectively, with 10 bases between them. In DNA, the CDR3 is TGTGCCAGTAGTATAGATATGGCGGTTTACAATGAGCAGTTCTTC. As protein: CASSIDMAVYNEQFF.

A few counts support this clone. This specimen includes other DNA sequences encoding the same CDR3. This chain joins TRBV4-2 and TRBJ2-7; 11 bases are shared with TRBD2. CDR3 length: 16 residues. Germline trimming cut 4 bases from V and 4 bases from J; bases unmatched to any gene: 9. Germline V gives CDR1 LGHNA, CDR2 YNFKEQ. The CDR3: CASSPRSLAGGYEQYF. The CDR3 DNA reads as TGTGCCAGCAGCCCCCGGTCGCTAGCGGGGGGTTACGAGCAGTACTTC.

This chain joins TRBV6-5 and TRBJ1-3; D perhaps matches TRBD1 (5 bases). V was trimmed by 2 bases and J by 3 bases, leaving 8 bases between them. CDR3 length: 14 amino acids. CDR1 and CDR2 (germline): MNHEY, SVGAGI. As DNA, the CDR3 is TGTGCCAGCAGTTACCAGCAGGGTGGAAACACCATATATTTT. Its translation: CASSYQQGGNTIYF.

The chain has TRBV5-6 and TRBJ1-2, with 9 bases aligning to TRBD1. The CDR3 totals 15 residues. The germline V gene has CDR1 SGHDT and CDR2 YYEEEE. The V and J ends lost 4 bases and 4 bases, in that order; junction bases with no gene match: 8. Here the CDR3 reads CASSTRQGGSYGYTF. In nucleotides, the CDR3 is TGTGCCAGCAGCACCCGACAGGGGGGTAGCTATGGCTACACCTTC. Full variable domain (remainder filled in from reference TRBV5-6 and TRBJ1-2): DAGVTQSPTHLIKTRGQQVTLRCSPKSGHDTVSWYQQALGQGPQFIFQYYEEEERQRGNFPDRFSGHQFPNYSSELNVNALLLGDSALYLCASSTRQGGSYGYTFGSGTRLTVV.

The V and J genes are TRBV25-1 and TRBJ1-4; no clear D gene. CDR1 and CDR2 from the germline V gene are MGHDK and SYGVNS. V was pared by 2 bases and J by 8 bases, with 9 bases between. The CDR3 has 13 amino acids. The CDR3 DNA reads as TGTGCCAGCAGTGAAGAGGTGACGGAAAAACTGTTTTTT. Amino acids: CASSEEVTEKLFF.

The CDR3 protein is CASSLTANLGNTIYF. As DNA, the CDR3 is TGTGCCAGCAGCCTTACAGCGAACCTTGGAAACACCATATATTTT. The chain joins TRBV6-5 to TRBJ1-3; unclear D gene. The germline CDR1 and CDR2 sequences are MNHEY and SVGAGI. The CDR3 loop spans 15 amino acids. Deletions cut 6 bases from V and 3 bases from J, with 15 bases between.

The gene calls are TRBV3-1 (or the pseudogene TRBV3-2) and TRBJ2-2; D is uncertain. This CDR3 has 13 residues. The V end was cut by 3 bases, the J end by 5 bases, with 7 bases between. Per germline, CDR1 LGHDT and CDR2 YNNKEL (reference sequence). In DNA form, the CDR3 reads TGTGCCAGCAGCCATGGGGATACCGGGGAGCTGTTTTTT. It translates to CASSHGDTGELFF.

The chain is built from TRBV13 and TRBJ1-2; D gene uncertain. This CDR3 spans 13 amino acids. Germline CDR1 and CDR2: PRHDT and FYEKMQ (reference sequence). Trimming took 4 bases from V and 2 from J, leaving 8 bases between them. DNA of the CDR3: TGTGCCAGCAGCTATGGGGAGAACTATGGCTACACCTTC. This translates into CASSYGENYGYTF.

V and J are TRBV6-5 and TRBJ1-6; D is uncertain. Germline CDR1 and CDR2: MNHEY and SVGAGI. The CDR3 is 15 amino acids. Trimming shortened V by 8 bases and J by 3 bases, and 14 bases separated the two germline ends. CDR3 bases: TGTGCCAGCTTAGGACGGAAGATCTATAATTCACCCCTCCACTTT. Translation gives CASLGRKIYNSPLHF.

The chain has TRBV7-3 and TRBJ2-1; no reliable D call. Germline V gene lookup returns CDR1 SGHTA and CDR2 FQGTGA. This CDR3 comprises 14 residues. Trimming removed 3 bases at V and 7 bases at J, with 13 bases between. The CDR3 reads CASSFGSSLNEQFF. CDR3 DNA sequence: TGTGCCAGCAGCTTTGGCAGTAGTTTGAATGAGCAGTTCTTC.

This chain joins TRBV7-2 and TRBJ2-1; no clear D. The V end was cut by 1 base, the J end by 12 bases, with 16 bases between. The CDR3 sequence is 14 residues long. Germline values: CDR1 SGHTA, CDR2 FQGNSA. As DNA, the CDR3 is TGTGCCAGCAGCTTAGTAACAGAAAGACACGGGCAGTTCTTC. This encodes CASSLVTERHGQFF. Combining the CDR3 with reference TRBV7-2 and TRBJ2-1 gives the whole variable domain GAGVSQSPSNKVTEKGKDVELRCDPISGHTALYWYRQSLGQGLEFLIYFQGNSAPDKSGLPSDRFSAERTGGSVSTLTIQRTQQEDSAVYLCASSLVTERHGQFFGPGTRLTVL.

The rearrangement links TRBV27 to TRBJ2-2; TRBD2 aligns across 15 bases. The CDR3 has 18 residues. J gave up 5 bases and V 3 bases, and 7 bases lay outside the gene matches. The germline gives CDR1 MNHEY, CDR2 SMNVEV (reference sequence). The CDR3 DNA is TGTGCCAGCAGTTTTGGACTAGCGGGGGGGCTGAGGACCGGGGAGCTGTTTTTT. Amino acids: CASSFGLAGGLRTGELFF.

The V and J genes are TRBV5-4 and TRBJ2-3; tentative D call: TRBD2 (5 bases). Per the germline V gene, CDR1 is SGHNT and CDR2 is YYREEE (reference sequence). The CDR3 contains 13 residues. Trimming took 0 bases from V and 5 from J, leaving 7 bases between them. The CDR3 DNA reads TGTGCCAGCAGCTTGGGTCGGGGAGATACGCAGTATTTT. This codes for CASSLGRGDTQYF.

V usage is TRBV5-1 and J usage is TRBJ1-2; D gene unclear. Germline CDR1 reads SGHRS; CDR2 reads YFSETQ. The germline V and J ends were trimmed by 5 bases and 8 bases, with 10 bases remaining between them. The CDR3 covers 11 residues. CDR3 DNA: TGCGCCAGCAGACGGGAGGCCGGCTACACCTTC. It yields the protein CASRREAGYTF.

This rearrangement joins TRBV28 to TRBJ2-7, with 7 nucleotides matching TRBD1. Per germline, CDR1 MDHEN and CDR2 SYDVKM. The CDR3 loop spans 12 amino acids. V was pared by 7 bases and J by 9 bases, with 9 bases of the junction left unmatched. Here the CDR3 DNA reads TGTGCCAGCAACTCAGGGGGAGTCGGGCAGTACTTC. Its translation is CASNSGGVGQYF.

Note on this clone: The same CDR3 arises from other DNA sequences in this sample as well. The chain carries TRBV18 and TRBJ1-1; 9 nucleotides line up with TRBD1. The germline V gene has CDR1 KGHSH and CDR2 LQKENI. This CDR3 is 15 amino acids long. V lost 0 bases and J lost 7; bases outside the gene matches: 6. CDR3 region: CASSPPTGGTVEAFF. The CDR3 region has the DNA TGTGCCAGCTCACCACCGACAGGGGGAACGGTTGAAGCTTTCTTT.

The V call is TRBV30, the J call TRBJ2-7, with D hard to call. The CDR3 is 12 residues long. Germline CDR1 is GTSNPN and CDR2 is SVGIG (reference sequence). The ends were cut back, 0 bases at V and 5 bases at J, with 8 bases in the middle. In nucleotides, the CDR3 is TGTGCCTGGAGTGTACAAAGGGACGAGCAGTACTTC. Encoded protein: CAWSVQRDEQYF.